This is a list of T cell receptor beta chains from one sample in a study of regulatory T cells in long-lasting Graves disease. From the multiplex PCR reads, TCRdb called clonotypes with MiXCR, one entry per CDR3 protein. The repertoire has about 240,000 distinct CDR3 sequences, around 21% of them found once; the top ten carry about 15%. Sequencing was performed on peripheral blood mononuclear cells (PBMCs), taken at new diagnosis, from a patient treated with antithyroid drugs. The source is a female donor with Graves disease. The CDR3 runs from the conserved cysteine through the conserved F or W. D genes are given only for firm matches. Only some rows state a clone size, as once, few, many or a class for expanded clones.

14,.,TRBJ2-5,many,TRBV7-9,CASRKQEYQETQYF,TGTGCCAGCAGGAAACAGGAGTACCAAGAGACCCAGTACTTC
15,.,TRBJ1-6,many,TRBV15,CATSVEFIGDSPLHF,TGTGCCACCAGCGTTGAGTTTATCGGGGATTCACCCCTCCACTTT
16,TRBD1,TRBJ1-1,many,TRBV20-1,CSAWGQGLASNTEAFF,TGCAGTGCTTGGGGACAGGGGCTGGCGTCGAACACTGAAGCTTTCTTT
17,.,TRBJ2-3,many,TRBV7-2,CASSLAGTGPGTDTQYF,TGTGCCAGCAGCTTGGCGGGAACGGGGCCGGGCACAGATACGCAGTATTTT
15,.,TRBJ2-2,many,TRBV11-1,CASSLARGHTGELFF,TGTGCCAGCAGCTTAGCGCGGGGCCACACCGGGGAGCTGTTTTTT
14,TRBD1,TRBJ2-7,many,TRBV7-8,CATTRRDRVYEQYF,TGTGCCACCACTCGTAGGGACAGGGTATACGAGCAGTACTTC
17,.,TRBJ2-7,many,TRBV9,CASSVGGGVLGAGEQYF,TGTGCCAGCAGCGTAGGAGGGGGAGTGTTAGGGGCAGGGGAGCAGTACTTC
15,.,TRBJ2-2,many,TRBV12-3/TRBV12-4,CASSPQGGDTGELFF,TGTGCCAGCAGTCCGCAGGGGGGCGACACCGGGGAGCTGTTTTTT
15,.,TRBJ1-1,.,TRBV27,CASSLQGPGHTEAFF,TGTGCCAGCAGTTTACAGGGGCCGGGGCACACTGAAGCTTTCTTT
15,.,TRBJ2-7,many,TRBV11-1,CASSLFGGTTYEQYF,TGTGCCAGCAGCTTATTTGGCGGAACAACCTACGAGCAGTACTTC
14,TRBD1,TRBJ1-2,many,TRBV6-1,CASSTGQDKAGYTF,TGTGCCAGCAGCACGGGACAGGACAAAGCTGGCTACACCTTC
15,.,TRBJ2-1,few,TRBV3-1,CASSQERTVYNGQFF,TGTGCCAGCAGCCAAGAGCGGACAGTATACAATGGGCAGTTCTTC
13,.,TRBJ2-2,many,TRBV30,CAWSVADTGELFF,TGTGCCTGGAGTGTAGCTGACACCGGGGAGCTGTTTTTT
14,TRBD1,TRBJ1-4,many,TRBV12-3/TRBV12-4,CASSRQGRNEKLFF,TGTGCCAGCAGTAGACAGGGGAGGAATGAAAAACTGTTTTTT
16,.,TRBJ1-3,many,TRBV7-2,CASSYRQAHSGNTIYF,TGTGCCAGCAGCTACCGACAGGCGCACTCTGGAAACACCATATATTTT
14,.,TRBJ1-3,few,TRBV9,CASSAAGLGNTIYF,TGTGCCAGCAGCGCAGCAGGGCTTGGAAACACCATATATTTT
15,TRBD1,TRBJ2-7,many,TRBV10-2,CASNIRDRGYYEQYF,TGCGCCAGCAATATCCGGGACAGGGGGTACTACGAGCAGTACTTC
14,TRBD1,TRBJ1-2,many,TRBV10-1,CASSPGQGVFGYTF,TGCGCCAGCAGCCCGGGACAGGGGGTATTCGGCTACACCTTC
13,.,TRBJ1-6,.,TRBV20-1,CSAIGQPNSPLHF,TGCAGTGCTATAGGACAGCCGAATTCACCCCTCCACTTT
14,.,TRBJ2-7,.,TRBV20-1,CSARVPLGLREQYF,TGCAGTGCTAGAGTCCCGCTAGGGCTGCGCGAGCAGTACTTC
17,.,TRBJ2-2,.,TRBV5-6,CASSFRKGSTLTGELFF,TGTGCCAGCAGCTTTCGCAAAGGGAGTACTTTGACCGGGGAGCTGTTTTTT
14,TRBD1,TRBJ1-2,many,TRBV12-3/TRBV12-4,CASRRGTGNYGYTF,TGTGCCAGCAGACGAGGGACAGGGAACTATGGCTACACCTTC
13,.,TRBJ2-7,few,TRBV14,CASSQRWDYEQYF,TGTGCCAGCAGCCAACGTTGGGACTACGAGCAGTACTTC
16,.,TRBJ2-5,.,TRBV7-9,CASSFLGTGRYETQYF,TGTGCCAGCAGCTTCTTAGGCACAGGGAGGTACGAGACCCAGTACTTC
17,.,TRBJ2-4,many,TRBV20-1,CSARDRFGDLAKNIQYF,TGCAGTGCTAGAGATCGATTTGGGGATTTAGCCAAAAACATTCAGTACTTC
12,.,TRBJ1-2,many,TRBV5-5,CASSVDPSGYTF,TGTGCCAGCAGCGTGGACCCTTCTGGCTACACCTTC
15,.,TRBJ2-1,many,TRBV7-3,CASSLLSGAYNEQFF,TGTGCCAGCAGCTTACTTTCGGGGGCCTACAATGAGCAGTTCTTC
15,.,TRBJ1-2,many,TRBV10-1,CASRGKGNVALGYTF,TGCGCCAGCAGGGGAAAAGGCAACGTAGCCTTGGGCTACACCTTC
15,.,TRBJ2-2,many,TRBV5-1,CASSHGVYGAGELFF,TGCGCCAGCAGCCACGGGGTGTACGGGGCCGGGGAGCTGTTTTTT
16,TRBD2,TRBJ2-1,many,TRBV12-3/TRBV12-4,CASSTSSGGAYNEQFF,TGTGCCAGCAGTACCTCTTCGGGGGGGGCCTACAATGAGCAGTTCTTC